This entry is about one T cell receptor beta chain. Germline V lookup: CDR1 GTSNPN, CDR2 SVGIG (reference sequence). Trimming removed 2 bases from V and 4 bases from J, with 14 bases in between. There are 14 residues in the CDR3. The cohort comprised adults aged roughly 18 to 95 years residing in approximately 25 US areas. The sample belongs to a study of blood T cell repertoires in COVID-19. Across the study: Acute-phase and convalescent COVID-19 samples originated in the United States, Italy and Spain. Sources were T cells, B-cell-depleted T cells, or PBMCs; the material itself was cDNA or gDNA.

Profiled with immunoSEQ multiplex PCR; TCRdb holds only in-frame clones, not every one. The sample has about 300,000 clones; roughly 86% are singletons. V gene TRBV30 combines with J gene TRBJ1-2; possibly TRBD1 for D (6 bases). The sequencing sample was made of PBMCs or T cells enriched from blood (not recorded which). The receptor was derived from a woman aged 45-65 years who had been exposed to COVID-19. The CDR3 coding sequence is TGTGCCTGGAGTACGGACAGTTTGGGCTATGGCTACACCTTC. It encodes CAWSTDSLGYGYTF.